The rows below give T cell receptor beta chains drawn from one sample of a study of control samples from healthy donors and cancer patients. Libraries were prepared by immunoSEQ multiplex PCR; TCRdb keeps only in-frame clonotypes and omits some of them. The sample contains just over 150,000 clones, around 90% of which appear only once. What was sequenced was blood. Every receptor here comes from a man aged 30 to 45 in good health. Both conserved end residues are part of each CDR3. The order of the fields is D gene, clone size, J gene, V gene, CDR3 DNA, CDR3 protein. D genes are given only for firm matches. Clone size appears in some rows only: once, few, many, or a class for an expanded clone.

NA few TRBJ2-1 TRBV7-9 TGTGCCAGCAGCTTAGCGGTTTTAGGGGGAAATGAGCAGTTCTTC CASSLAVLGGNEQFF
NA NA TRBJ1-1 TRBV2 TGTGCCAGCAGTGGGAGGAGGGGGGTCACTGAAGCTTTCTTT CASSGRRGVTEAFF
NA NA TRBJ2-5 TRBV2 TGTGCCAGCAGTGCAACGGGGTGGAGGGAGACCCAGTACTTC CASSATGWRETQYF
NA NA TRBJ2-5 TRBV2 TGTGCCAGCGGAGGAGAGGGAGAGACCCAGTACTTC CASGGEGETQYF
TRBD2 NA TRBJ2-1 TRBV7-3 TGTGCCAGCAGCCCCACCGGGACTAGCGGGGGTAGTGGAGAAATCTTC CASSPTGTSGGSGEIF
NA NA TRBJ1-2 TRBV18 TGTGCCAGCTCTCCAAAGGACGGCTATGGCTACACCTTC CASSPKDGYGYTF
NA NA TRBJ1-5 TRBV2 TGTGCCAGCAGCCCTCAGGGACCCCGTAATCAGCCCCAGCATTTT CASSPQGPRNQPQHF
NA NA TRBJ1-2 TRBV6-4 TGTGCCAGCAGTGACTTCACAGGCGGCTACACCTTC CASSDFTGGYTF
TRBD1 NA TRBJ2-1 TRBV5-6 TGTGCCAGCAGCAACCGGGACAGGGGACTAGGGGCCTACAATGAGCAGTTCTTC CASSNRDRGLGAYNEQFF
TRBD1 NA TRBJ2-2 TRBV19 TGTGCCACCAGACCCTCGGGACAGTTAAACACCGGGGAGCTGTTTTTT CATRPSGQLNTGELFF
TRBD1 NA TRBJ1-2 TRBV11-2 TGTGCCAGCAGTCTCACGGGGGGACAGGGACCGAACTATGGCTACACCTTC CASSLTGGQGPNYGYTF
NA NA TRBJ1-2 TRBV6-5 TGTGCCAGCAGTTTCCAGCCCGGAGGATATGGCTACACCTTC CASSFQPGGYGYTF
TRBD2 NA TRBJ2-5 TRBV18 TGTGCCAGCTCACCACAGCCTGCGGGAGGGTTAGAGACCCAGTACTTC CASSPQPAGGLETQYF
TRBD1 many TRBJ2-1 TRBV18 TGTGCCAGCTCAGGACAAAGGACAGGTAGTAACAATGAGCAGTTCTTC CASSGQRTGSNNEQFF
TRBD1 NA TRBJ1-5 TRBV29-1 TGCAGCGTTGGGACAGGGGGCAGTCAAAATCAGCCCCAGCATTTT CSVGTGGSQNQPQHF
NA NA TRBJ2-1 TRBV4-3 TGCGCCAGCAGCCAAGATTCGGGCGTGGGTTACAATGAGCAGTTCTTC CASSQDSGVGYNEQFF
NA NA TRBJ1-4 TRBV6-2/TRBV6-3 TGTGCCAGCAGTTACGGACCTAATGAAAAACTGTTTTTT CASSYGPNEKLFF
NA once TRBJ2-1 TRBV5-1 TGCGCCAGCAGCTTGTCCGACAATGAGCAGTTCTTC CASSLSDNEQFF
NA NA TRBJ1-4 TRBV2 TGTGCCAGCCGCGGACAGATTAATGAAAAACTGTTTTTT CASRGQINEKLFF
TRBD2 NA TRBJ2-1 TRBV7-2 TGTGCCAGCAGCTCCCTGACTAGCGGGTGGCAGTTCTTC CASSSLTSGWQFF
TRBD1 NA TRBJ2-7 TRBV6-5 TGTGCCAGCAGCAAGGACAGGGGGCCTGCTTACGAGCAGTACTTC CASSKDRGPAYEQYF
TRBD2 NA TRBJ2-1 TRBV14 TGTGCCAGCAGCCAGGGGCTAGCGGAGGTGGGTGAGCAGTTCTTC CASSQGLAEVGEQFF
NA once TRBJ1-2 TRBV5-5 TGTGCCAGCAGCTTGGACTTGGTAGGAGATGGCTACACCTTC CASSLDLVGDGYTF